The rows below give T cell receptor beta chains drawn from one sample of a study of beta chain features in type 1 diabetes. Method: immunoSEQ multiplex PCR; TCRdb's copy keeps in-frame clones and lacks some. The sample yields around 130,000 clones, around 9% seen once. Sequencing was carried out using central memory CD4+ T cells from blood. The receptors were sampled from a man aged 25 to 40 with type 1 diabetes. The CDR3 runs from the conserved cysteine through the conserved F or W. The D gene is left open where the match is weak. Some rows mark clone size as missing; the rest say once, few, many or name a class of expanded clone.

abundance: few; d_gene: TRBD2; v_gene: TRBV15; j_gene: TRBJ2-3; CDR3aa: CATSPWASGGTDTQYF; CDR3nt: TGTGCCACCAGCCCCTGGGCTAGCGGGGGGACAGATACGCAGTATTTT
abundance: few; d_gene: TRBD1; v_gene: TRBV4-2; j_gene: TRBJ1-2; CDR3aa: CASSPDRDRDGYTF; CDR3nt: TGTGCCAGCAGCCCTGACCGGGACAGAGATGGCTACACCTTC
abundance: few; d_gene: .; v_gene: TRBV4-3; j_gene: TRBJ2-5; CDR3aa: CASSQRLEETQYF; CDR3nt: TGCGCCAGCAGCCAACGACTAGAGGAGACCCAGTACTTC
abundance: .; d_gene: TRBD2; v_gene: TRBV7-3; j_gene: TRBJ2-5; CDR3aa: CASSFREGETQYF; CDR3nt: TGTGCCAGCAGCTTCAGGGAGGGAGAGACCCAGTACTTC
abundance: .; d_gene: TRBD2; v_gene: TRBV5-6; j_gene: TRBJ2-5; CDR3aa: CASSRTSGAQETQYF; CDR3nt: TGTGCCAGCAGCCGGACTAGCGGGGCACAAGAGACCCAGTACTTC
abundance: .; d_gene: .; v_gene: TRBV6-1; j_gene: TRBJ2-1; CDR3aa: CASIYSYSYNEQFF; CDR3nt: TGTGCCAGCATCTACAGCTACTCCTACAATGAGCAGTTCTTC
abundance: .; d_gene: .; v_gene: TRBV27; j_gene: TRBJ2-7; CDR3aa: CASMRQGGYEQYF; CDR3nt: TGTGCCAGCATGCGACAGGGAGGCTACGAGCAGTACTTC
abundance: .; d_gene: .; v_gene: TRBV7-7; j_gene: TRBJ2-5; CDR3aa: CAAGTLQETQYF; CDR3nt: TGTGCCGCCGGGACTCTTCAAGAGACCCAGTACTTC
abundance: .; d_gene: TRBD1; v_gene: TRBV15; j_gene: TRBJ2-5; CDR3aa: CATSRGQGKETQYF; CDR3nt: TGTGCCACCAGCAGAGGACAGGGAAAAGAGACCCAGTACTTC
abundance: few; d_gene: TRBD2; v_gene: TRBV2; j_gene: TRBJ2-7; CDR3aa: CASNLGAGRPSYEQYF; CDR3nt: TGTGCCAGCAATCTCGGAGCGGGGCGCCCTTCCTACGAGCAGTACTTC
abundance: few; d_gene: TRBD1; v_gene: TRBV6-6; j_gene: TRBJ2-1; CDR3aa: CASTGDPYNEQFF; CDR3nt: TGTGCCAGTACAGGGGACCCCTACAATGAGCAGTTCTTC
abundance: .; d_gene: TRBD1; v_gene: TRBV5-1; j_gene: TRBJ2-1; CDR3aa: CASSLDRGNEQFF; CDR3nt: TGCGCCAGCAGCCTGGACAGGGGCAATGAGCAGTTCTTC
abundance: .; d_gene: .; v_gene: TRBV5-6; j_gene: TRBJ1-1; CDR3aa: CASSLGLAGTEAFF; CDR3nt: TGTGCCAGCAGCTTGGGGCTCGCGGGCACTGAAGCTTTCTTT
abundance: few; d_gene: TRBD2; v_gene: TRBV7-9; j_gene: TRBJ2-2; CDR3aa: CASSPSGGGGGELFF; CDR3nt: TGTGCCAGCAGCCCTAGCGGGGGCGGTGGCGGGGAGCTGTTTTTT
abundance: .; d_gene: .; v_gene: TRBV6-5; j_gene: TRBJ1-5; CDR3aa: CASSYAGDQPQHF; CDR3nt: TGTGCCAGCAGTTACGCGGGGGATCAGCCCCAGCATTTT
abundance: .; d_gene: TRBD1; v_gene: TRBV15; j_gene: TRBJ2-7; CDR3aa: CATSRERGQAYEQYF; CDR3nt: TGTGCCACCAGCAGAGAGAGGGGGCAGGCCTACGAGCAGTACTTC
abundance: few; d_gene: .; v_gene: TRBV14; j_gene: TRBJ1-2; CDR3aa: CASSIGAGLGYGYTF; CDR3nt: TGTGCCAGCAGCATTGGAGCGGGGTTAGGGTATGGCTACACCTTC
abundance: few; d_gene: TRBD1; v_gene: TRBV6-1; j_gene: TRBJ1-5; CDR3aa: CASSAPGTVYSNQPQHF; CDR3nt: TGTGCCAGCAGTGCCCCCGGGACAGTGTATAGCAATCAGCCCCAGCATTTT
abundance: few; d_gene: .; v_gene: TRBV11-2; j_gene: TRBJ1-1; CDR3aa: CASSSQGNTEAFF; CDR3nt: TGTGCCAGCAGCTCCCAGGGGAACACTGAAGCTTTCTTT
abundance: .; d_gene: .; v_gene: TRBV10-3; j_gene: TRBJ2-7; CDR3aa: CASSGTTYEQYF; CDR3nt: TGTGCCAGCAGCGGGACAACCTACGAGCAGTACTTC
abundance: .; d_gene: .; v_gene: TRBV6-1; j_gene: TRBJ2-7; CDR3aa: CASSGQEYEQYF; CDR3nt: TGTGCCAGCAGTGGACAAGAGTACGAGCAGTACTTC
abundance: few; d_gene: TRBD1; v_gene: TRBV5-6; j_gene: TRBJ2-4; CDR3aa: CASRPRQGGNIQYF; CDR3nt: TGTGCCAGCAGACCTAGACAGGGGGGAAACATTCAGTACTTC
abundance: few; d_gene: TRBD2; v_gene: TRBV7-9; j_gene: TRBJ2-7; CDR3aa: CASSSSGGRNEQYF; CDR3nt: TGTGCCAGCAGCTCTAGCGGGGGGAGGAACGAGCAGTACTTC
abundance: .; d_gene: .; v_gene: TRBV2; j_gene: TRBJ2-1; CDR3aa: CASRKRTTYNEQFF; CDR3nt: TGTGCCAGCAGAAAACGGACTACCTACAATGAGCAGTTCTTC
abundance: .; d_gene: TRBD1; v_gene: TRBV10-3; j_gene: TRBJ1-2; CDR3aa: CAIRGGTGNYGYTF; CDR3nt: TGTGCCATCAGAGGGGGGACAGGGAACTATGGCTACACCTTC